Below, one T cell receptor (beta chain) is given with its context. This sample is drawn from a study of cytomegalovirus exposure and HLA in healthy donors. The table came from immunoSEQ multiplex PCR; TCRdb's copy has only in-frame clones and leaves some out. The sample comprises about 140,000 clones, around 87% of which are singletons, and just under 9% rests with the top ten. V trimming: 5 bases; J trimming: 2 bases; junction bases outside the gene matches: 5. Germline V gene lookup returns CDR1 MNHEY and CDR2 SMNVEV (reference sequence). The CDR3 consists of 15 residues. Specimen: PBMCs. The chain carries TRBV27 and TRBJ1-4; 7 positions match TRBD1. This TCR derives from a man aged 18-30 years in good health and CMV-seropositive. As DNA, the CDR3 is TGTGCCAGCAGTCCCTCACAGGGGACTAATGAAAAACTGTTTTTT. As protein: CASSPSQGTNEKLFF.